This section outlines one T cell receptor beta chain sequence together with its context. Its antigen is still unknown. One end of the junction does not line up with germline, which may come from a read error. The data belong to a study of T-cell reconstitution after alpha-beta-depleted transplantation in children. Unique molecular identifiers were used to barcode this TCRbeta library. TCRdb re-called the PCR reads through MiXCR, storing one row per CDR3 protein. The sample lists some 830,000 distinct CDR3 sequences; under 20% were seen once. Study-level points and caveats: It was newly produced T cells that mostly accounted for T-cell counts and diversity one year after transplant.

The CDR3 is made up of 9 amino acids. Sequences were derived from PBMCs, mostly from graft donor cells, sampled 360 days after TCRalphabeta/CD19-depleted stem cell transplant. The TCR originated in a male patient younger than 18 who had a stem cell transplant for acute lymphoblastic leukemia, so the T cells may come from the graft donor. The rearrangement links TRBV12-3 or TRBV12-4 to TRBJ2-5; D remains unclear. The CDR3: CASTRPPLF. CDR3 DNA: TGTGCCAGCACCCGTCCCCCCTTATTC.